This TCR beta chain comes out of a study of vaccination effects on CD4 cells after COVID-19. Study as a whole: CD4+ T cells specific for antigen were expanded with viral peptide pools by the ViraFEST assay before sequencing.

The protocol was immunoSEQ multiplex PCR, while the TCRdb copy is restricted to in-frame clones and leaves out a portion. The table has some 46,000 clones, 76% seen once; the top ten hold around 3.5%. A remark on this clone: Its antigen is as yet unknown.

After roughly eleven days in culture, the CD4+ T cells were isolated. This person caught SARS-CoV-2 sometime from March to December 2020, and PCR testing confirmed the infection. It was two doses of either the BNT162b2 or mRNA-1273 vaccine that participants received. Days 3 and 7 were when half the medium was replaced with IL-2 medium. The specimen comprised CD4+ T cells from PBMCs cultured without peptide, sampled after COVID-19 vaccination. This sequence was found in a human donor who had a prior SARS-CoV-2 infection.

The CDR3 nucleotides read TGTGCCAGCAGCGTGGGACAGGGGGAGGGTACGCAGTATTTT. It specifies CASSVGQGEGTQYF. The chain recombines TRBV9 with TRBJ2-3, with 11 bases identical to TRBD1. Germline V CDR1 and CDR2: SGDLS, YYNGEE. The CDR3 consists of 14 residues. J gave up 8 bases and V 2 bases, and 4 bases lay outside the gene matches.